The clone carrying this T cell receptor (beta chain) was observed many times. The antigen remains undetermined. This CDR3 contains 18 residues. The V gene end was trimmed by 8 bases and the J gene end by 3 bases; junction bases not matched to a gene: 19. CDR1 is MDHEN, CDR2 SYDVKM, per germline. The data belong to a study of neurological immune-mediated disorders. Specified time point: technical triplicate 2. Findings and limits, study-wide: Private repertoires in all groups were suggested by the absence of shared CDR3 amino acid sequences among expanded clones across subjects. HTLV-1-associated myelopathy had the most TCR clonal expansion, whereas multiple sclerosis had the least (lower than in healthy controls).

Template-switch 5'RACE cDNA synthesis added a 10-nucleotide unique molecular identifier. TCRdb re-called the 5' RACE reads with MiXCR, one entry per CDR3 protein. Of roughly 57,000 distinct CDR3 sequences listed, under 30% are singletons. The clonotype comes from a man between 60 and 75 years old with HTLV-1-associated myelopathy (HAM/TSP). Sequencing used PBMCs. The V and J genes are TRBV28 and TRBJ2-7, with 10 nucleotides matching TRBD2. CDR3 in DNA: TGTGCCAGCCCCCCAGGGGGGCTAGCGGGAGTATACAACTACGAGCAGTACTTC. Translated: CASPPGGLAGVYNYEQYF.